This T cell receptor beta chain is from a study of control samples from healthy donors and cancer patients. The method was immunoSEQ multiplex PCR; TCRdb's version includes in-frame clones alone and lacks a portion of them. The sample has 85,000 to 120,000 clones, 90% to 95% seen once. This clone was seen only once. V shed 3 bases and J shed 2 bases, with 9 bases lying between them. This CDR3 is 14 amino acids long. Germline V gives CDR1 MGHDK, CDR2 SYGVNS. The TCR originated in a woman between 18 and 29 years old in good health. Sequencing was performed on blood. The chain couples TRBV25-1 to TRBJ2-3; possibly TRBD1 for D (5 bases). This chain's CDR3 is CASSDRGDTDTQYF. The CDR3 region has the DNA TGTGCCAGCAGTGATAGGGGCGACACAGATACGCAGTATTTT.